Only a few counts were recorded for the clone carrying this T cell receptor beta chain. The sample belongs to a study of T-cell memory formation after mild COVID-19. There are 14 residues in the CDR3. V lost 0 bases and J 7 bases, leaving 14 bases between the germline ends. The V gene's germline CDR1 is SGHRS and CDR2 YFSETQ. UMIs and sample barcodes were carried by the TCR alpha and TCR beta cDNA libraries that 5'RACE produced using constant-segment primers. TCRdb re-analysed the 5' RACE reads in MiXCR, keeping a single row per CDR3 protein. The sample carries about 400,000 distinct CDR3 sequences, roughly 18% recorded once.

Sequencing was performed on PBMCs or a T cell subset sorted from them (not recorded which). The TCR was taken from a man younger than 35 who had mild COVID-19 (a few samples of this study predate the infection). Cell type and time point are not known. This sequence joins TRBV5-1 and TRBJ2-7, with D uncertain. CDR3 sequence (DNA): TGCGCCAGCAGCTTGGGATCCTATCCTAGTGAGCAGTACTTC. It encodes CASSLGSYPSEQYF. Full variable domain (remainder filled in from reference TRBV5-1 and TRBJ2-7): KAGVTQTPRYLIKTRGQQVTLSCSPISGHRSVSWYQQTPGQGLQFLFEYFSETQRNKGNFPGRFSGRQFSNSRSEMNVSTLELGDSALYLCASSLGSYPSEQYFGPGTRLTVT.